The 32 T cell receptor beta chains reported below all come from one sample, sequenced in a study of shared clonotypes between healthy human individuals. Profiled with immunoSEQ multiplex PCR; TCRdb holds only in-frame clones, not every one. The data hold a few hundred thousand clones, with 97% observed a single time. Material for sequencing was naive CD4+ T cells sorted from blood. Specified subset: CD45RA+ positively selected. These receptors came from a woman in her thirties in good health.

The rearrangement uses TRBV4-2 and TRBJ2-5, with D possibly being TRBD2 (7 bases). The DNA end lines up better with TRBJ2-7; the J call may be wrong. CDR1 and CDR2 from the germline V gene are LGHNA and YNFKEQ. The CDR3 length is 18 residues. The CDR3, as DNA: TGTGCCAGCAGCCAAGAGGCGGCGGGGGCCCCGGCCTACTACGAGCAGTACTTC. This translates into CASSQEAAGAPAYYEQYF.

The rearrangement joins TRBV10-3 to TRBJ1-6; possibly TRBD1 for D (6 bases). This CDR3 has 14 amino acids. CDR1 is ENHRY and CDR2 is SYGVKD in the germline V gene. V was clipped by 4 bases and J by 10 bases, with 14 bases between them. The CDR3 loop is CAISGQDRGSPLHF. The CDR3 nucleotides read TGTGCCATCAGTGGACAGGACCGCGGGTCACCCCTCCACTTT.

The gene calls are TRBV11-2 and TRBJ2-1; D gene ambiguous. CDR3 length: 17 residues. Germline lookup yields CDR1 SGHAT and CDR2 FQNNGV. Trimming took 3 bases from V and 0 from J, leaving 15 bases between them. CDR3 sequence: CASSFPKVRSSYNEQFF. In DNA, the CDR3 is TGTGCCAGCAGCTTCCCAAAGGTCCGGAGCTCCTACAATGAGCAGTTCTTC.

This sequence joins TRBV28 and TRBJ2-7; D might be TRBD1 or TRBD2, each matching 5 bases. Trimming left V 2 bases short and J 9 bases short, with 17 bases between. The CDR3 length is 14 residues. Germline V gene lookup returns CDR1 MDHEN and CDR2 SYDVKM. In DNA form, the CDR3 reads TGTGCCAGCAGTTTACCGTCCGGGGCCAGAGGGCAGTACTTC. It translates to CASSLPSGARGQYF.

V usage is TRBV6-5 and J usage is TRBJ1-3, with TRBD1 matching 7 bases. This CDR3 region has 15 residues. After removal of 6 bases from V and 0 bases from J, the junction contained 5 bases not matched to a gene. Germline V gives CDR1 MNHEY, CDR2 SVGAGI. CDR3: CASRRDSHSGNTIYF. CDR3 nucleotides: TGTGCCAGCAGGAGGGACAGTCACTCTGGAAACACCATATATTTT.

The CDR3 DNA sequence: TGTGCCAGCAGCCGGCATGCCGCGAACACCGGGGAGCTGTTTTTT. As protein: CASSRHAANTGELFF. The rearrangement links TRBV6-5 to TRBJ2-2; D is undetermined. Looked up from germline, CDR1 is MNHEY and CDR2 is SVGAGI. Between the trimmed V and J ends, which lost 6 bases and 0 bases, there was a span of 11 bases. The length of the CDR3 is 15 residues.

This clone was seen only once. This chain links TRBV18 with TRBJ2-3; 8 nucleotides align to TRBD2. The CDR3 is 16 residues long. With 6 bases clipped from V and 3 bases from J, the junction kept 11 bases outside the gene matches. Germline-derived CDR1 and CDR2 are KGHSH and LQKENI. The CDR3 nucleotides read TGTGCCAGCTCCACCCGCGAACTAGCGGATACAGATACGCAGTATTTT. Amino acids: CASSTRELADTDTQYF.

V is TRBV28 and J is TRBJ1-5; no definite D call. V dropped 3 bases and J dropped 6 bases, with 6 bases sitting between them. CDR3 length equals 12 residues. Looked up from germline, CDR1 is MDHEN and CDR2 is SYDVKM. CDR3 sequence: CASSFLSQPQHF. The CDR3 nucleotides read TGTGCCAGCAGTTTTTTAAGTCAGCCCCAGCATTTT.

This clone appeared once. The chain combines TRBV5-4 with TRBJ2-1; D is unresolved. The CDR3 runs to 14 residues. Trimming left V 0 bases short and J 5 bases short, with 9 bases between. The germline V gene encodes CDR1 SGHNT and CDR2 YYREEE (reference sequence). The CDR3 DNA reads TGTGCCAGCAGCTTGGATGGCGCCAACAATGAGCAGTTCTTC. This gives the protein CASSLDGANNEQFF. The full variable domain, completed using reference TRBV5-4 and TRBJ2-1, is ETGVTQSPTHLIKTRGQQVTLRCSSQSGHNTVSWYQQALGQGPQFIFQYYREEENGRGNFPPRFSGLQFPNYSSELNVNALELDDSALYLCASSLDGANNEQFFGPGTRLTVL.

The chain couples TRBV5-8 to TRBJ1-5; 10 bases match TRBD1. This CDR3 has 16 amino acids. J lost 4 bases, V lost 2 bases, and 6 bases had no gene match. Germline-derived CDR1 and CDR2 are SGHTS and YDEGEE. The CDR3 reads CASSLRTGGTNQPQHF. The CDR3 coding sequence is TGTGCCAGCAGCTTACGGACAGGGGGTACAAATCAGCCCCAGCATTTT.

The chain uses TRBV4-1 and TRBJ1-4, with D hard to call. The CDR3 is made up of 15 amino acids. V was clipped by 0 bases and J by 3 bases, with 8 bases between them. Germline CDR1 MGHRA, CDR2 YSYEKL. CDR3 amino acids: CASSQETRPNEKLFF. The CDR3 DNA reads as TGCGCCAGCAGCCAAGAAACACGGCCTAATGAAAAACTGTTTTTT.

This sequence joins TRBV6-4 and TRBJ1-1; D ambiguous. CDR1 and CDR2 (germline): MRHNA, SNTAGT. Trimming removed 7 bases from V and 0 bases from J, with 9 bases in between. This CDR3 is built from 13 residues. CDR3 loop: CASKSGMNTEAFF. CDR3 bases: TGTGCCAGCAAGTCGGGGATGAACACTGAAGCTTTCTTT.

This clone has only one observation. The chain links TRBV28 to TRBJ2-7; D not resolved. The germline V gene encodes CDR1 MDHEN and CDR2 SYDVKM. V was shortened by 11 bases and J by 6 bases, with 20 bases between the two germline ends. This CDR3 comprises 13 residues. CDR3 region: CAVWAQALGEQYF. CDR3 sequence (DNA): TGTGCCGTTTGGGCCCAAGCCCTCGGCGAGCAGTACTTC.

The chain combines TRBV27 with TRBJ2-1; tentative D call: TRBD2 (6 bases). Trimming pared 6 bases from V and 7 bases from J, leaving 19 bases between. Germline assignment: CDR1 MNHEY and CDR2 SMNVEV (reference sequence). The CDR3 totals 15 residues. CDR3 sequence: CASSRSGPGGNEQFF. The CDR3 DNA is TGTGCCAGCAGCCGTAGCGGCCCCGGCGGGAATGAGCAGTTCTTC.

V is TRBV21-1 and J is TRBJ2-7; whether TRBD1, the table's D call, matches the DNA was not checked. TRBV21-1 is reported as a pseudogene. CDR3 size: 15 residues. The CDR3 nucleotides read TGTGCCAGCAGCAAACTTTGGGCATTCTCCTACGAGCAGTACTTC. As protein: CASSKLWAFSYEQYF.

The V and J genes are TRBV4-1 and TRBJ2-1, with 8 bases aligning to TRBD1. The CDR3 loop spans 16 amino acids. CDR1 MGHRA and CDR2 YSYEKL come from the germline V gene. The V gene end was trimmed by 1 base and the J gene end by 0 bases; junction bases not matched to a gene: 2. CDR3 region: CASSQATGGSYNEQFF. The CDR3, as DNA: TGCGCCAGCAGCCAAGCAACAGGGGGCTCCTACAATGAGCAGTTCTTC.

In this sample, this clone turned up once. The J gene is TRBJ2-7, the V gene TRBV25-1; D unresolved. Germline values: CDR1 MGHDK, CDR2 SYGVNS. CDR3 size: 11 residues. V was shortened by 3 bases and J by 4 bases, with 4 bases between the two germline ends. The CDR3, as DNA: TGTGCCAGCAGTGATAGATACGAGCAGTACTTC. Protein: CASSDRYEQYF.

About this clone: Other DNA sequences of this sample code for an identical CDR3. The chain has TRBV7-9 and TRBJ2-5; D is perhaps TRBD2 (6 bases). Trimming removed 5 bases at V and 2 bases at J, with 9 bases between. The CDR3 runs to 13 residues. CDR1 and CDR2 from the germline V gene are SEHNR and FQNEAQ (reference sequence). The CDR3 reads CASSRDLQETQYF. As DNA, the CDR3 is TGTGCCAGCAGCAGGGACTTACAAGAGACCCAGTACTTC.

The V call is TRBV2, the J call TRBJ1-1, with 8 nucleotides matching TRBD1. Per germline, CDR1 SNHLY and CDR2 FYNNEI. The trim removed 7 bases at V and 5 bases at J, leaving 15 bases unmatched. CDR3 size: 16 residues. In DNA, the CDR3 is TGTGCCAGCAAGCTGTCAGGGGGCACCCCGGCAACTGAAGCTTTCTTT. Amino acids: CASKLSGGTPATEAFF.

This chain joins TRBV28 and TRBJ2-7; D unresolved. Trimming took 7 bases from V and 2 from J, leaving 12 bases between them. This CDR3 has 13 residues. Germline V lookup: CDR1 MDHEN, CDR2 SYDVKM. The CDR3, as DNA: TGTGCCAGCAAACCAACCGAGCCCTACGAGCAGTACTTC. This sequence encodes CASKPTEPYEQYF.

The CDR3: CASSLRAGGGTDTQYF. The CDR3 nucleotides read TGTGCCAGCAGCCTTCGAGCGGGAGGGGGCACAGATACGCAGTATTTT. The rearrangement links TRBV7-9 to TRBJ2-3; 10 bases map to TRBD2. Trimming removed 5 bases from V and 1 base from J; junction bases left unmatched: 6. The CDR3 is 16 amino acids. The V gene's germline CDR1 is SEHNR and CDR2 FQNEAQ (reference sequence).

In its sample, this clone was seen once. The J gene is TRBJ2-7, the V gene TRBV6-6, with D hard to call. The ends were cut back, 0 bases at V and 3 bases at J, with 15 bases in the middle. Germline V lookup: CDR1 MNHNY, CDR2 SVGAGI (reference sequence). This CDR3 spans 16 amino acids. The CDR3 DNA sequence: TGTGCCAGCAGTTACTCGATAATGCGACGGATCTACGAGCAGTACTTC. This translates into CASSYSIMRRIYEQYF.

V gene TRBV19 combines with J gene TRBJ2-1; TRBD2 aligns across 8 bases. V shed 4 bases and J 8 bases; nucleotides not matched to a gene: 10. CDR1 is LNHDA, CDR2 SQIVND, per germline (reference sequence). CDR3 length: 15 residues. CDR3 nucleotide sequence: TGTGCCAGTAGTAAACCCGGGACTAGTACATATGAGCAGTTCTTC. This encodes CASSKPGTSTYEQFF.

V is TRBV27 and J is TRBJ2-7; 7 bases are a match to TRBD2. CDR3 length: 15 amino acids. Germline CDR1 MNHEY, CDR2 SMNVEV (reference sequence). After removal of 3 bases from V and 5 bases from J, the junction contained 10 bases not matched to a gene. CDR3 in amino acids: CASSFFRGSSNEQYF. The CDR3 nucleotides are TGTGCCAGCAGTTTTTTCCGCGGGAGCTCAAACGAGCAGTACTTC.

The chain uses TRBV27 and TRBJ2-3; the match to TRBD2 covers 11 bases. CDR3 length: 17 amino acids. Germline lookup yields CDR1 MNHEY and CDR2 SMNVEV (reference sequence). V gave up 3 bases and J gave up 2 bases; unmatched junction bases: 7. The DNA for the CDR3 is TGTGCCAGCAGTTTCCGATTAGCGGGAGGGCCCACAGATACGCAGTATTTT. Protein sequence: CASSFRLAGGPTDTQYF.

The chain uses TRBV5-1 and TRBJ2-1; D gene uncertain. This CDR3 has 18 amino acids. From germline, CDR1 is SGHRS and CDR2 YFSETQ. Trimming took 3 bases from V and 1 from J, leaving 20 bases between them. This CDR3 is CASSSVPPGVSSYNEQFF. In DNA, the CDR3 is TGCGCCAGCAGCTCCGTGCCCCCCGGTGTGAGTTCCTACAATGAGCAGTTCTTC.

The rearrangement joins TRBV7-9 to TRBJ2-1; 10 bases match TRBD2. Germline V gives CDR1 SEHNR, CDR2 FQNEAQ (reference sequence). The CDR3 runs to 14 residues. J gave up 7 bases and V 6 bases, and 6 bases lay outside the gene matches. CDR3 coding DNA: TGTGCCAGCAGTTCTAGCGGGAGAATGAATGAGCAGTTCTTC. It is translated as CASSSSGRMNEQFF.

The chain couples TRBV4-2 to TRBJ1-2; TRBD1 matches at 9 bases. CDR1 and CDR2 from the germline V gene are LGHNA and YNFKEQ. This CDR3 has 18 residues. V was pared by 0 bases and J by 8 bases, with 16 bases of the junction left unmatched. The CDR3 bases are TGTGCCAGCAGCCAAGAAGGCCGGGGACAGGGAGGCCTAAGGGGCTACACCTTC. Protein: CASSQEGRGQGGLRGYTF.

V and J are TRBV27 and TRBJ2-4, with D possibly being TRBD1 (6 bases). V was cut by 6 bases and J by 7 bases, with 7 bases left in between. CDR3 length equals 11 residues. Germline CDR1 reads MNHEY; CDR2 reads SMNVEV (reference sequence). Here the CDR3 DNA reads TGTGCCAGCAGACAGGGTAACATTCAGTACTTC. It is translated as CASRQGNIQYF.

This rearrangement joins TRBV5-8 to TRBJ2-7, with D unresolved. Trimming shortened V by 1 base and J by 3 bases, and 8 bases separated the two germline ends. The length of the CDR3 is 13 residues. Germline CDR1 is SGHTS and CDR2 is YDEGEE. CDR3 protein: CASSLRQDYEQYF. CDR3 bases: TGTGCCAGCAGCTTGCGGCAGGACTACGAGCAGTACTTC.

The chain couples TRBV28 to TRBJ2-7; 7 bases match TRBD1. This CDR3 contains 12 residues. After removal of 6 bases from V and 6 bases from J, the junction contained 5 bases not matched to a gene. CDR1 is MDHEN and CDR2 is SYDVKM in the germline V gene. The CDR3 here is CASRLNRGEQYF. In DNA, the CDR3 is TGTGCCAGCAGGCTAAACAGGGGCGAGCAGTACTTC.

This chain's CDR3 is CASSLQGRGNNSPLHF. CDR3 bases: TGTGCCAGCAGCTTACAGGGCCGAGGAAATAATTCACCCCTCCACTTT. The chain recombines TRBV7-2 with TRBJ1-6; D may be TRBD1 (5 bases). The CDR3 totals 16 residues. V was clipped by 2 bases and J by 5 bases, with 13 bases between them. Germline CDR1 is SGHTA and CDR2 is FQGNSA.